This TCR beta chain came from a study of metastatic and nonmetastatic thyroid tumors. This clone was detected only a few times. Its antigen is currently unknown. V was cut by 3 bases and J by 2 bases, with 17 bases left in between. This CDR3 spans 17 amino acids. Germline loops: CDR1 MDHEN, CDR2 SYDVKM. MiXCR was used by TCRdb to re-call the PCR reads. The table lists about 19,000 clones, 37% of them singletons, with about 26% in the top ten. Study-wide points: Reports indicated that malignant thyroid tumors showed significantly higher TCR beta diversity than benign nodules did, in blood and tumor.

There were no patients who had received any treatment before thyroid surgery. This chain connects TRBV28 to TRBJ1-5, with D perhaps TRBD1 (6 bases). The sample was tumor tissue. This TCR was sampled from a female donor with papillary thyroid cancer or a benign thyroid nodule (not recorded which). Some clones in this sample may be carry-over from other donors' samples. The CDR3 sequence: CASSFERGARGNQPQHF. The CDR3 nucleotides read TGTGCCAGCAGTTTTGAGCGGGGGGCAAGGGGCAATCAGCCCCAGCATTTT.